This T cell receptor (beta chain) came from a study of T cell repertoires in cytomegalovirus infection. The study's findings and limits: HLA-C-restricted CMV clonotypes gave the most frequent clonotype in two of eight donors.

Germline V gives CDR1 MNHEY, CDR2 SMNVEV (reference sequence). J lost 5 bases, V lost 7 bases, and 7 bases had no gene match. This CDR3 contains 14 residues. In TCRdb, the reads were re-called with MiXCR into one record per CDR3 protein. This sample yields about 570,000 distinct CDR3 sequences, of which over 35% are seen a single time; 48% belongs to the top ten. For this clonotype: Antigen: not known.

The sequenced sample was cultured PBMCs, obtained from culture after CMV antigen stimulation. The sequence was obtained from a human donor in good health (CMV status not recorded). Some clones in this sample may be carry-over from other donors' samples. This rearrangement joins TRBV27 to TRBJ2-1, with TRBD2 matching over 8 bases. The CDR3 protein is CASKHGGADNEQFF. The DNA for the CDR3 is TGTGCCAGCAAGCACGGGGGGGCCGACAATGAGCAGTTCTTC.